The 3 T cell receptor beta chains listed next were all sequenced from one sample in a study of T cells after yellow fever vaccination. MiXCR, applied by TCRdb to the 5' RACE reads, yields one record per CDR3 protein. This sample has over 100,000 distinct CDR3 sequences, with 8.4% found just once. The source was CD8+ T cells sorted from PBMCs, collected 45 days after the yellow fever booster vaccination. These receptors were obtained from a young man who received the YFV17D yellow fever vaccine.

This clonotype has just a few counts. The V call is TRBV6-8, the J call TRBJ1-1; no clear D. The CDR3 is 8 amino acids. Germline CDR1 MNHGY, CDR2 SAAAGT. The V gene lost 7 bases and the J gene lost 11 bases, with 5 bases spanning the gap. Written as DNA, the CDR3 is TGTGCCAGCACTCGTGCTTTCTTT. This translates into CASTRAFF.

The chain has TRBV7-9 and TRBJ1-4, with a possible D match to TRBD1 (5 bases). Germline assignment: CDR1 SEHNR and CDR2 FQNEAQ (reference sequence). The CDR3 is 14 amino acids. The ends were cut back, 2 bases at V and 2 bases at J, with 6 bases in the middle. The CDR3 is CASSLSGTNEKLFF. The DNA of the CDR3 is TGTGCCAGCAGCTTATCAGGGACTAATGAAAAACTGTTTTTT. The whole variable domain, filled in from reference TRBV7-9 and TRBJ1-4, reads DTGVSQNPRHKITKRGQNVTFRCDPISEHNRLYWYRQTLGQGPEFLTYFQNEAQLEKSRLLSDRFSAERPKGSFSTLEIQRTEQGDSAMYLCASSLSGTNEKLFFGSGTQLSVL.

In this sample, this clonotype turned up many times. This chain uses TRBV20-1 with TRBJ2-4; TRBD2 matches at 7 bases. The CDR3 consists of 16 residues. CDR1 is DFQATT, CDR2 SNEGSKA, per germline (reference sequence). V gave up 5 bases and J gave up 5 bases; unmatched junction bases: 15. The CDR3 sequence is CSADLSSGGRENIQYF. CDR3 sequence (DNA): TGCAGTGCTGACCTCTCTAGCGGCGGTAGAGAAAACATTCAGTACTTC.